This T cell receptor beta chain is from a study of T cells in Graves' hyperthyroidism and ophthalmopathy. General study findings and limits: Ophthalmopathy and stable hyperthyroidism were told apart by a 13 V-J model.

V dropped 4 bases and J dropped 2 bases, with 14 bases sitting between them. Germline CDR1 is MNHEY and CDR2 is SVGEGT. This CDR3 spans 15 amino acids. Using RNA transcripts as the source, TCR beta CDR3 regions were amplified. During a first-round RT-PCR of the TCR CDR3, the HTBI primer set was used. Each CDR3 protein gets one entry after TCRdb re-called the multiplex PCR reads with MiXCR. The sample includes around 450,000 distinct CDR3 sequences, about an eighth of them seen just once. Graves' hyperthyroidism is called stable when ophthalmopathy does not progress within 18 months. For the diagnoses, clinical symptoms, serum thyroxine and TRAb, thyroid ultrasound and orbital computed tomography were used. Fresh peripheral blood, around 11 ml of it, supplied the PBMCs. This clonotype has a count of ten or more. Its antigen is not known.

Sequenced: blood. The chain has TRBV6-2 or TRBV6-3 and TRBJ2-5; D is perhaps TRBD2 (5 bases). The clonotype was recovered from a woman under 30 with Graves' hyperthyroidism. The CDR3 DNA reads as TGTGCCAGCAGTTCCGAGAGGGAGAGTCAAGAGACCCAGTACTTC. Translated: CASSSERESQETQYF.